These T cell receptor beta chains were read from a single sample in a study of blood T cells in healthy people across ages. TCRdb re-analysed the 5' RACE reads in MiXCR, keeping a single row per CDR3 protein. Of about 780,000 distinct CDR3 sequences listed, about 45% are singletons. The sample comprised blood. The source of these receptors is a man at least 80 years old in good health. The CDR3 runs from the conserved cysteine through the conserved F or W.

CDR3 protein: CASSLSGSARLETQYF
J gene: TRBJ2-5
V gene: TRBV5-1

CDR3 protein: CASSLGPRGRGYEQYF
J gene: -
V gene: TRBV13

CDR3 protein: CSAGTGYQETQYF
J gene: TRBJ2-5
V gene: TRBV29-1

CDR3 protein: CASTLGLAGVWEQFF
J gene: TRBJ2-1
V gene: TRBV12-3/TRBV12-4

CDR3 protein: CASSYRSSTDTQYF
J gene: TRBJ2-3
V gene: TRBV5-6

CDR3 protein: CASRSRTGHYSDSPLHF
J gene: TRBJ1-6
V gene: TRBV11-2

CDR3 protein: CSARGIGITGELFF
J gene: TRBJ2-2
V gene: TRBV20-1

CDR3 protein: CASSLAGQGTEAFF
J gene: TRBJ1-1
V gene: TRBV5-1

CDR3 protein: CASSSLAGGGLGELYF
J gene: TRBJ2-7
V gene: TRBV11-3

CDR3 protein: CASSLVWTKEEKLFF
J gene: TRBJ1-4
V gene: TRBV7-9

CDR3 protein: CASSGGSYNEQFF
J gene: TRBJ2-1
V gene: TRBV9

CDR3 protein: CASSSRDGDTQYF
J gene: TRBJ2-3
V gene: TRBV7-9

CDR3 protein: CASSLGGQGALLEQFF
J gene: TRBJ2-1
V gene: TRBV7-2

CDR3 protein: CASSPSGTAYNEQFF
J gene: TRBJ2-1
V gene: TRBV7-2

CDR3 protein: CASSLKSGTSGSNEQFF
J gene: TRBJ2-1
V gene: TRBV11-2

CDR3 protein: CASSSAPGPQETQYF
J gene: TRBJ2-5
V gene: TRBV5-1

CDR3 protein: CASSPRTSGASGEQFF
J gene: TRBJ2-1
V gene: TRBV3-1

CDR3 protein: CASMNSGRYSYEQYF
J gene: TRBJ2-7
V gene: TRBV6-2/TRBV6-3

CDR3 protein: CASSSLNEQYF
J gene: TRBJ2-7
V gene: TRBV28

CDR3 protein: CASSRPIDNEQYF
J gene: -
V gene: TRBV7-2

CDR3 protein: CASSEGRGHYNEQFF
J gene: TRBJ2-1
V gene: TRBV12-3/TRBV12-4

CDR3 protein: CACSLLPWDYEHYF
J gene: TRBJ2-7
V gene: TRBV28

CDR3 protein: CSAFRWAPGHNEQFF
J gene: TRBJ2-1
V gene: TRBV20-1

CDR3 protein: CAWSDMGSLDNEQFF
J gene: TRBJ2-1
V gene: TRBV30

CDR3 protein: CSSGSPSREGTQYF
J gene: TRBJ2-3
V gene: TRBV29-1

CDR3 protein: CSVPGLGSQETQYF
J gene: -
V gene: TRBV20-1

CDR3 protein: CASSIRTGSGETQYF
J gene: TRBJ2-5
V gene: TRBV12-3/TRBV12-4

CDR3 protein: CASSVAEAYNEQFF
J gene: TRBJ2-1
V gene: TRBV9

CDR3 protein: CSARSSRNPPTATYNEQFF
J gene: TRBJ2-1
V gene: TRBV20-1

CDR3 protein: CSANGGTDTQYF
J gene: TRBJ2-3
V gene: TRBV20-1

CDR3 protein: CASSFALTQYF
J gene: TRBJ2-5
V gene: TRBV12-3/TRBV12-4

CDR3 protein: CASSIVLRTGGNEQFF
J gene: TRBJ2-1
V gene: TRBV7-8

CDR3 protein: CASSWVAGGDSENEQFF
J gene: TRBJ2-1
V gene: TRBV6-6

CDR3 protein: CASSPDGTLWDGYTF
J gene: TRBJ1-2
V gene: TRBV5-6

CDR3 protein: CASSQDSQGAGEQYF
J gene: TRBJ2-7
V gene: TRBV4-3

CDR3 protein: CASSQDTTLRLGGYTF
J gene: TRBJ1-2
V gene: TRBV3-1

CDR3 protein: CASSLGHNNEKLFF
J gene: TRBJ1-4
V gene: TRBV7-2

CDR3 protein: CSVEQGVSYNEQFF
J gene: TRBJ2-1
V gene: TRBV29-1

CDR3 protein: CASSQEPGLAADTQYF
J gene: TRBJ2-3
V gene: TRBV4-2

CDR3 protein: CASSRYGSTGGASGYTF
J gene: TRBJ1-2
V gene: TRBV6-1

CDR3 protein: CASTQGLSTDTQYF
J gene: TRBJ2-3
V gene: TRBV5-1

CDR3 protein: CASSHVAGGQETQYF
J gene: TRBJ2-5
V gene: TRBV11-2

CDR3 protein: CASSQDWLGEQFF
J gene: TRBJ2-1
V gene: TRBV3-1

CDR3 protein: CSADPGLAYNEQFF
J gene: TRBJ2-1
V gene: TRBV20-1

CDR3 protein: CATSDFVTGGETQYF
J gene: TRBJ2-5
V gene: TRBV24-1

CDR3 protein: CASSPPGGNSPLHF
J gene: TRBJ1-6
V gene: TRBV12-3/TRBV12-4

CDR3 protein: CAWTLRELPGRAFF
J gene: TRBJ1-1
V gene: TRBV30

CDR3 protein: CASSLQRGPDTQYF
J gene: TRBJ2-3
V gene: TRBV11-2

CDR3 protein: CASNRQGKNEQYF
J gene: TRBJ2-7
V gene: TRBV6-2/TRBV6-3

CDR3 protein: CSIQLAASETQYF
J gene: TRBJ2-5
V gene: TRBV29-1

CDR3 protein: CASSEGGGYGYTF
J gene: TRBJ1-2
V gene: TRBV6-1

CDR3 protein: CASSQDASMDTQYF
J gene: TRBJ2-3
V gene: TRBV3-1

CDR3 protein: CASSQGLAGKVEQFF
J gene: TRBJ2-1
V gene: TRBV3-1

CDR3 protein: CASRGTGVVGEQYF
J gene: TRBJ2-7
V gene: TRBV6-6

CDR3 protein: CASSLEVRRAAGDTQYF
J gene: TRBJ2-3
V gene: TRBV7-2

CDR3 protein: CASSSDRTGGLETQYF
J gene: TRBJ2-5
V gene: TRBV12-3/TRBV12-4

CDR3 protein: CAIRDSYNEQFF
J gene: TRBJ2-1
V gene: TRBV10-3

CDR3 protein: CSAHHRAHYEQYF
J gene: TRBJ2-7
V gene: TRBV20-1

CDR3 protein: CASSFNRVVNEQFF
J gene: TRBJ2-1
V gene: TRBV7-2

CDR3 protein: CASSLASRSAEQYF
J gene: TRBJ2-7
V gene: TRBV5-1